There are a few counts of the clone carrying this T cell receptor (beta chain). The antigen is undetermined. This entry comes from a study of OX40 agonist ivuxolimab in advanced cancers. Looking at the study overall: An anti-OX40 (CD134) antibody with agonistic activity, ivuxolimab, was administered to patients.

Method: immunoSEQ multiplex PCR; TCRdb's copy keeps in-frame clones and lacks some. The sample yields around 80,000 clones, approximately 89% seen once. General study results and limits: At doses 0.1 to 3.0 mg/kg, CD4+ and CD8+ clones expanded. Among the nonresponders, some also had low normalized T-cell clonal expansion.

Researchers took blood at baseline, on cycle 4 day 1, and on cycle 7 day 1. This clonotype originated in an adult with an advanced solid tumor such as melanoma, head and neck, liver or kidney cancer. The input for sequencing was CD4+ or CD8+ T cells sorted from blood, taken in a trial of the OX40 agonist ivuxolimab.

CDR3 region: CASSESRSGNTIYF. CDR3 nucleotide sequence: TGTGCCAGCAGTGAATCTCGCTCTGGAAACACCATATATTTT. V usage is TRBV6-1 and J usage is TRBJ1-3; D remains unclear. Germline CDR1 is MNHNS and CDR2 is SASEGT. The CDR3 runs to 14 residues. Trimming stripped 2 bases from V and 0 bases from J, with 5 bases between.